The 7 T cell receptor beta chains given below trace back to one sample, sequenced in a study of blood T cell repertoires in COVID-19. The protocol was immunoSEQ multiplex PCR, while the TCRdb copy is restricted to in-frame clones and leaves out a portion. The sample includes 300,000 or so clones, 65% to 90% seen only once; the top ten take around 4.5%. Sample: PBMCs or T cells enriched from blood (not recorded which). All receptors derive from a woman between 40 and 50 years old with acute COVID-19.

The chain joins TRBV7-2 to TRBJ2-1; a weak D match, TRBD1 (6 bases). CDR3 length equals 16 residues. The V end lost 1 base, the J end lost 8 bases, and 18 bases lay between the germline ends. CDR1 and CDR2 from the germline V gene are SGHTA and FQGNSA. CDR3 amino acids: CASSLGARGSFDEQFF. The CDR3 bases are TGTGCCAGCAGCTTAGGGGCCAGGGGAAGTTTCGATGAGCAGTTCTTC.

This clone was recorded only once. This chain joins TRBV3-1 (or the pseudogene TRBV3-2) and TRBJ1-2; D unclear. Looked up from germline, CDR1 is LGHDT and CDR2 is YNNKEL (reference sequence). V lost 3 bases and J lost 5, with 10 bases in between. This CDR3 region has 13 residues. The CDR3: CASSQGGGYGYTF. CDR3 DNA: TGTGCCAGCAGCCAGGGTGGAGGATATGGCTACACCTTC.

The rearrangement links TRBV3-1 (or the pseudogene TRBV3-2) to TRBJ2-7; 9 nucleotides line up with TRBD1. The V and J ends lost 4 bases and 0 bases, in that order; junction bases with no gene match: 10. The CDR3 runs to 17 residues. The germline V gene encodes CDR1 LGHDT and CDR2 YNNKEL (reference sequence). CDR3 coding DNA: TGTGCCAGCAGCCGAAGAGGACAGGGGATACGCTCCTACGAGCAGTACTTC. Residues: CASSRRGQGIRSYEQYF.

The V call is TRBV6-2 or TRBV6-3, the J call TRBJ1-3, with 7 bases matching TRBD1. CDR3 length: 17 amino acids. CDR1 MNHEY and CDR2 SVGEGT come from the germline V gene. Germline trimming cut 6 bases from V and 0 bases from J; bases unmatched to any gene: 11. CDR3 in DNA: TGTGCCAGCAGCCCTACCCTCGGACAGGCCTCTGGAAACACCATATATTTT. Translating gives CASSPTLGQASGNTIYF.

The chain uses TRBV2 and TRBJ2-5; 7 nucleotides match TRBD1. V lost 7 bases to trimming and J lost 2 bases; unmatched junction nucleotides: 4. Germline lookup yields CDR1 SNHLY and CDR2 FYNNEI. The CDR3 consists of 13 residues. The CDR3: CASKGTEQETQYF. The CDR3, as DNA: TGTGCCAGCAAAGGGACAGAACAAGAGACCCAGTACTTC.

Of note for this clone: Different DNA sequences within this sample yield the same CDR3. This chain connects TRBV4-2 to TRBJ1-5; possible D gene TRBD1, 5 bases. The CDR3 is 16 residues long. The ends were cut back, 0 bases at V and 4 bases at J, with 13 bases in the middle. Germline assignment: CDR1 LGHNA and CDR2 YNFKEQ. This CDR3 is CASSQDPQGGNQPQHF. The CDR3 DNA reads TGTGCCAGCAGCCAAGATCCTCAGGGTGGGAATCAGCCCCAGCATTTT.

V gene TRBV7-8 combines with J gene TRBJ2-7, with a weak D call TRBD1 (6 bases). V lost 5 bases, J lost 3 bases, and 20 bases lay in between. This CDR3 contains 16 residues. CDR1 SGHVS and CDR2 FQNEAQ come from the germline V gene. CDR3: CASSPPIGQLSYEQYF. The CDR3 region has the DNA TGTGCCAGCAGCCCCCCGATCGGACAGCTCAGCTACGAGCAGTACTTC.